This TCR beta chain was found in a study of metastatic and nonmetastatic thyroid tumors. Overall study findings and caveats: According to reports, the diversity of TCR beta was significantly higher in malignant thyroid tumors than in benign nodules, and this held in both blood and tumor samples.

Source study methods: The study's classifier, a distant-metastasis tool for papillary thyroid cancer, was built using CDR3 differences across clinicopathological groups. MiXCR re-clonotyped the PCR reads for TCRdb. TCRdb's processing, not the authors', yielded these V and J calls. The sample shows 3,900 or so clones, roughly 37% of them seen only once. There were no patients who had received any treatment before thyroid surgery. V gave up 6 bases and J gave up 3 bases, with 11 bases separating them. CDR1 is WNHNN and CDR2 is SYGVQD in the germline V gene (reference sequence). This CDR3 is built from 13 residues. By its share, this clone is large. Its antigen is currently unknown.

The sequence was obtained from a male donor with papillary thyroid cancer or a benign thyroid nodule (not recorded which). Some clones in this sample may be carry-over from other donors' samples. Material for sequencing was tumor tissue. V usage is TRBV10-1 and J usage is TRBJ1-1; D uncertain. The CDR3 DNA follows: TGCGCCAGCAGCCTGGGTCGTTACACTGAAGCTTTCTTT. Translated: CASSLGRYTEAFF.